This paragraph reports one T cell receptor beta chain. Its antigen remains unidentified. No clone much larger than this one lies a single base away; base qualities are absent. V loses 0 bases, J loses 5 bases, and the germline ends lie 15 bases apart. CDR1 and CDR2, per the germline V gene, are SGDLS and YYNGEE. Inclusive of the bounding cysteine and phenylalanine, the CDR3 is 15 residues long. Kept here is only the CDR3 DNA, which spans 45 bases and is read in frame from base 1. This record belongs to a study of blood T cell repertoires in COVID-19 (TCRdb year 2020). Looking at the study overall: The collaborator samples originated in the United States, Italy and Spain and spanned the acute and convalescent phases of COVID-19. The prospective study material was composed of cDNA or gDNA derived from T cells, B-cell-depleted T cells, or PBMCs. Deeply sampled blood TCRbeta repertoires from subjects exposed to, actively infected with, or recovered from COVID-19 were included in the dataset. The repertoires were released in a freely available public database meant as a resource for research on the immune response to SARS-CoV-2. The samples were drawn from the first 160 participants of the ongoing ImmuneRACE study and from more than 1,000 subjects provided by 6 global collaborators. A de-identified subject ID, COVID-19 status, age in years and sex were almost always included in the sample metadata. Where HLA class I and class II types were available, the types were taken from metadata supplied by the sample provider, not from assay-based typing.

Whole blood was collected in K2EDTA tubes by collaborating institutions according to the institutions' own protocols. For TCRbeta analysis, collaborators shipped samples as frozen whole blood, isolated PBMCs, or DNA extracted from either of those sample types. Study-wide findings and limitations: The quantity of clinical and demographic metadata differed by source and by participant and was supplied without curation.

The immunoSEQ Assay, a bias-controlled multiplex PCR, was used to amplify TCRbeta CDR3 regions from genomic DNA. Processing in the source paper ran as follows. The number of nucleated cells in each sample was estimated from the amplification of reference gene primers within the assay. Sequence reads were collapsed and filtered to measure the absolute abundance of every unique TCRbeta CDR3 rearrangement. For each sample, productive Simpson clonality was calculated as the square root of Simpson's diversity index over productive rearrangements. TCRdb's version of the immuneACCESS table is confined to in-frame rearrangements and falls short of the full clone set. An unresolved V gene accounts for under half of the shortfall where checked; the remainder is of unknown origin. The D gene and trimming were derived from the DNA, and the V and J assignments and clone size from that table. The sample table lists 30,000 to 45,000 clones, about 83% of them with a count of one. 2% of the sample goes to the ten largest clones.

This clonotype was sampled from a man aged 55 to 70 with active COVID-19. Rearrangement joined TRBV9 to TRBJ2-7, with the D gene not clear enough to name. Material: peripheral blood. The CDR3 corresponds to CASSVDGDRRDEQYF. The DNA sequence follows: TGTGCCAGCAGCGTAGATGGAGATAGACGCGACGAGCAGTACTTC.